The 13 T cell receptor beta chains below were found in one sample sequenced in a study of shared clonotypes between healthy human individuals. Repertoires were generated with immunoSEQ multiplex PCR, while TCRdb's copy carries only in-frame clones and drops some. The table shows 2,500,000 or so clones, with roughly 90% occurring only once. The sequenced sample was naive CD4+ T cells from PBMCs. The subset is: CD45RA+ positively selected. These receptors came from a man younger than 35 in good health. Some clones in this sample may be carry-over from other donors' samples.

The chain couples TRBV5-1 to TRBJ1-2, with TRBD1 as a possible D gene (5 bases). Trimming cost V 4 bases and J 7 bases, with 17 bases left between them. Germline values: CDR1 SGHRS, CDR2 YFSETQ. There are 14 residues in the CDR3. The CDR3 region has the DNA TGCGCCAGCAGCCCCGACAGTCTCAGCACTGGCTACACCTTC. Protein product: CASSPDSLSTGYTF.

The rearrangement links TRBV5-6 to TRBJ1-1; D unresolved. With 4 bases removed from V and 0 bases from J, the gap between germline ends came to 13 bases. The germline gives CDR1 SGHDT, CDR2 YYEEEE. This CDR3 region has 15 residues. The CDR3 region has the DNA TGTGCCAGCAGCCAAGGACCCCGGGTGAACACTGAAGCTTTCTTT. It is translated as CASSQGPRVNTEAFF.

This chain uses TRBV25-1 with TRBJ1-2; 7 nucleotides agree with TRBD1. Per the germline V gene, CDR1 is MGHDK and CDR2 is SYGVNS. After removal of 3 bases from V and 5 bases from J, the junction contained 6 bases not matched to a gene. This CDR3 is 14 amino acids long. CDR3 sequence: CASSDLGRGYGYTF. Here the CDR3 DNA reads TGTGCCAGCAGTGATCTGGGCAGGGGGTATGGCTACACCTTC.

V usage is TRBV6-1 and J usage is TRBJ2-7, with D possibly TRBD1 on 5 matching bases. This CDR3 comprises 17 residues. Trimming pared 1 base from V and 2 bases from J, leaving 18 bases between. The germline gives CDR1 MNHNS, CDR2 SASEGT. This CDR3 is CASSEGYRSPLPYEQYF. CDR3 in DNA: TGTGCCAGCAGTGAAGGCTACAGGTCTCCCTTACCCTACGAGCAGTACTTC.

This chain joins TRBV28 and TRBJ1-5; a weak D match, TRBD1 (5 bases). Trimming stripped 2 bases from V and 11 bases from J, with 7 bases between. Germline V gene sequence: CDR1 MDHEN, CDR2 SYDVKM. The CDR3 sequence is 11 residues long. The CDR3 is CASSLEGAQHF. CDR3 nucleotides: TGTGCCAGCAGTTTAGAAGGGGCCCAGCATTTT.

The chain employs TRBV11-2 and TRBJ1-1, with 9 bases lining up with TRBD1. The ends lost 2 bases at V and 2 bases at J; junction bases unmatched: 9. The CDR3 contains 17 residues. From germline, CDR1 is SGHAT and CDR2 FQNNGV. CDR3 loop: CASSLRRTGEINTEAFF. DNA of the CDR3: TGTGCCAGCAGCTTAAGACGGACAGGGGAGATTAACACTGAAGCTTTCTTT.

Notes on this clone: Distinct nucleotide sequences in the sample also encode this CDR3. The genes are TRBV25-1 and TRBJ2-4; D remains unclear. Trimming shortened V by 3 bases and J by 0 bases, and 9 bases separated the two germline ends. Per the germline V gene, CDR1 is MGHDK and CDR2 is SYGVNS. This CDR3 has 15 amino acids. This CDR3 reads CASSDHGLAKNIQYF. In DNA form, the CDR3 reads TGTGCCAGCAGTGACCACGGTCTAGCCAAAAACATTCAGTACTTC.

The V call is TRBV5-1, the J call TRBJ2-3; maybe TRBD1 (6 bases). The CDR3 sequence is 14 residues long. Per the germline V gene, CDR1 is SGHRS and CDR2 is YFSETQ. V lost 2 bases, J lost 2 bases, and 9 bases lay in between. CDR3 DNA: TGCGCCAGCAGCTTTGGACAGTTCACAGATACGCAGTATTTT. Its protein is CASSFGQFTDTQYF.

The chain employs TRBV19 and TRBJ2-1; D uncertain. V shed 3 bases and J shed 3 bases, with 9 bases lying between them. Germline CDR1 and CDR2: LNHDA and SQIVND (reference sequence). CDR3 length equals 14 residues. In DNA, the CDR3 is TGTGCCAGTAGTATGACCAGCAACTACAATGAGCAGTTCTTC. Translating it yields CASSMTSNYNEQFF.

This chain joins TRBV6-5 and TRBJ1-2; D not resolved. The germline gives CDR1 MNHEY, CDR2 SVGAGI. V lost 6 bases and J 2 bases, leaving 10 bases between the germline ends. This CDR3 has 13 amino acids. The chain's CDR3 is CASRESSNYGYTF. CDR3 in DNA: TGTGCCAGCAGGGAAAGCTCCAACTATGGCTACACCTTC.

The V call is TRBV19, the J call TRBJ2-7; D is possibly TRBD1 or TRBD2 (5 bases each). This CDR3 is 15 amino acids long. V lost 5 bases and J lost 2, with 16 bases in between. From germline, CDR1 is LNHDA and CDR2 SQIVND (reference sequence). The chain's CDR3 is CASSRARMGAYEQYF. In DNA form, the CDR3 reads TGTGCCAGTAGTCGAGCACGGATGGGGGCCTACGAGCAGTACTTC.

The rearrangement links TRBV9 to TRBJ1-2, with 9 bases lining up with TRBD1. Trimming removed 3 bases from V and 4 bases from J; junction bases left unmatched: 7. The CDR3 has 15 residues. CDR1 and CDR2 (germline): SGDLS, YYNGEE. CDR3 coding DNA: TGTGCCAGCAGCGCGGGACAGGGAGAGGGCTATGGCTACACCTTC. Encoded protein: CASSAGQGEGYGYTF.

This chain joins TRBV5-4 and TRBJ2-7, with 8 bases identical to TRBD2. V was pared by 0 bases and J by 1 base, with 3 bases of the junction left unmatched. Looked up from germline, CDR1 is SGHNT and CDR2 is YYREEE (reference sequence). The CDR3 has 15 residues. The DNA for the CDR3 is TGTGCCAGCAGCTTGGCCAGCGGGAGATCCTACGAGCAGTACTTC. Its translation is CASSLASGRSYEQYF.